The 19 T cell receptor beta chains presented below share a single source sample, sequenced in a study of T cell repertoires in cytomegalovirus infection. MiXCR, run by TCRdb on the reads, gives a single entry per CDR3 protein. This sample has a few hundred thousand distinct CDR3 sequences; roughly 15% occur once, and the top ten carry about 12%. Sequenced input: PBMCs. The source is a human donor in good health (CMV status not recorded). Some clones in this sample may be carry-over from other donors' samples.

This chain joins TRBV5-1 and TRBJ2-7; TRBD2 agrees at 10 bases. The CDR3 loop spans 16 amino acids. Germline V gives CDR1 SGHRS, CDR2 YFSETQ. With V trimmed by 4 bases and J by 3 bases, 10 bases remained unmatched. Written as DNA, the CDR3 is TGCGCCAGCAGCGACGGAGGGCGGACTAGCGGCTACGAGCAGTACTTC. This codes for CASSDGGRTSGYEQYF. The whole variable domain, remainder taken from reference TRBV5-1 and TRBJ2-7, is KAGVTQTPRYLIKTRGQQVTLSCSPISGHRSVSWYQQTPGQGLQFLFEYFSETQRNKGNFPGRFSGRQFSNSRSEMNVSTLELGDSALYLCASSDGGRTSGYEQYFGPGTRLTVT.

V gene TRBV6-2 or TRBV6-3 combines with J gene TRBJ1-1; no reliable D call. V lost 3 bases and J 0 bases, leaving 11 bases between the germline ends. Germline V gives CDR1 MNHEY, CDR2 SVGEGT. The CDR3 has 15 residues. CDR3 sequence reads: CASSYFIGVNTEAFF. CDR3 coding DNA: TGTGCCAGCAGTTATTTTATCGGGGTGAACACTGAAGCTTTCTTT.

This clonotype was seen only a few times. The CDR3 here is CASSYFGPGEQFF. The CDR3 DNA is TGTGCCAGCAGTTACTTTGGTCCAGGGGAGCAGTTCTTC. The V and J genes are TRBV6-5 and TRBJ2-1, with a weak D call TRBD1 (5 bases). This CDR3 contains 13 residues. Per the germline V gene, CDR1 is MNHEY and CDR2 is SVGAGI. Trimming took off 1 base at V and 10 bases at J, with 11 bases between the two ends.

This clonotype was observed a handful of times. The chain combines TRBV12-3 or TRBV12-4 with TRBJ1-2; 7 bases line up with TRBD1. The CDR3 runs to 13 residues. V dropped 7 bases and J dropped 4; count of bases not matched to a gene: 6. The CDR3 reads CASTLTGIYGYTF. CDR3 nucleotides: TGTGCCAGCACCTTGACAGGGATCTATGGCTACACCTTC.

The rearrangement links TRBV20-1 to TRBJ2-1; D is uncertain. The CDR3 is made up of 13 amino acids. Germline CDR1 reads DFQATT; CDR2 reads SNEGSKA (reference sequence). The ends were cut back, 4 bases at V and 1 base at J, with 8 bases in the middle. This CDR3 is CSAKYPSYNEQFF. In DNA, the CDR3 is TGCAGTGCTAAATACCCTTCCTACAATGAGCAGTTCTTC.

The chain links TRBV20-1 to TRBJ1-2; possible D gene TRBD1, 6 bases. Germline V gene data show CDR1 as DFQATT and CDR2 as SNEGSKA (reference sequence). Trimming removed 2 bases at V and 4 bases at J, with 17 bases between. This CDR3 contains 15 residues. The DNA of the CDR3 is TGCAGTGCTAGAACTGGGGTCGGGGGCCTCTATGGCTACACCTTC. Translating gives CSARTGVGGLYGYTF.

This clonotype has only a few counts. This sequence joins TRBV19 and TRBJ2-4, with D possibly TRBD2 on 5 matching bases. With 3 bases removed from V and 6 bases from J, the gap between germline ends came to 9 bases. Germline CDR1 and CDR2: LNHDA and SQIVND (reference sequence). This CDR3 is built from 13 residues. The CDR3 DNA is TGTGCCAGTAGTATGGTAGAGGGAAACATTCAGTACTTC. Translated, it gives CASSMVEGNIQYF.

As concerns this clonotype: It may be a read error: a sequence one base away is much more abundant. V gene TRBV24-1 combines with J gene TRBJ2-2; possible D gene TRBD1, 6 bases. CDR1 is KGHDR, CDR2 SFDVKD, per germline. The CDR3 totals 16 residues. The chain's CDR3 is CATSVSDQGYTGKLFF. Written as DNA, the CDR3 is TGTGCCACCAGTGTTAGCGACCAGGGGTACACCGGGAAGCTGTTTTTT.

There are many counts of this clonotype. The genes are TRBV29-1 and TRBJ2-5; the match to TRBD2 covers 7 bases. The CDR3 runs 12 residues. V dropped 4 bases and J dropped 3; count of bases not matched to a gene: 2. Germline lookup yields CDR1 SQVTM and CDR2 ANQGSEA. The CDR3 DNA is TGCAGCGTTGTAGGACTAGAAGAGACCCAGTACTTC. It translates to CSVVGLEETQYF. Supplemented by reference TRBV29-1 and TRBJ2-5, the full variable domain reads SAVISQKPSRDICQRGTSLTIQCQVDSQVTMMFWYRQQPGQSLTLIATANQGSEATYESGFVIDKFPISRPNLTFSTLTVSNMSPEDSSIYLCSVVGLEETQYFGPGTRLLVL.

The rearrangement joins TRBV27 to TRBJ1-2; D remains ambiguous. The ends were cut back, 6 bases at V and 3 bases at J, with 17 bases in the middle. Germline V gene data show CDR1 as MNHEY and CDR2 as SMNVEV (reference sequence). This CDR3 contains 15 residues. The CDR3 DNA is TGTGCCAGCAGCCCTAAACGGTCGGATTACTATGGCTACACCTTC. This sequence encodes CASSPKRSDYYGYTF.

V usage is TRBV4-2 and J usage is TRBJ2-5; 8 positions match TRBD2. Per the germline V gene, CDR1 is LGHNA and CDR2 is YNFKEQ. The V segment lost 1 base and the J segment 5 bases; nucleotides outside the gene matches: 12. CDR3 length equals 17 residues. The DNA for the CDR3 is TGTGCCAGCAGCCAAGGGGTAGCGGGAACCCCGGGGGAGACCCAGTACTTC. Amino acids: CASSQGVAGTPGETQYF.

This clonotype is judged medium-sized. The chain couples TRBV7-2 to TRBJ1-1; maybe TRBD1 (5 bases). V was pared by 5 bases and J by 5 bases, with 12 bases between. Germline loops: CDR1 SGHTA, CDR2 FQGNSA. This CDR3 region has 13 residues. Written as DNA, the CDR3 is TGTGCCAGCAGCGGCCAGGGTGGAACTGAAGCTTTCTTT. It encodes CASSGQGGTEAFF.

The chain links TRBV28 to TRBJ1-1, with D unresolved. CDR3 length: 12 residues. Germline CDR1 and CDR2: MDHEN and SYDVKM. V lost 10 bases and J 8 bases, leaving 17 bases between the germline ends. The CDR3 protein is CATITRPLEAFF. The CDR3 bases are TGTGCCACCATCACCCGTCCCCTCGAAGCTTTCTTT.

On this clonotype itself: A much larger clone is a single base away; this may be a read error. The gene calls are TRBV19 and TRBJ1-1; D unclear. The CDR3 covers 14 residues. Germline lookup yields CDR1 LNHDA and CDR2 SQIVND (reference sequence). The CDR3 here is CASTIRGLNTEALF. The CDR3 nucleotides are TGTGCCAGTACTATACGGGGTTTGAACACTGAAGCTCTCTTT.

The V and J genes are TRBV6-6 and TRBJ2-5; D gene unclear. The CDR3 runs to 14 residues. The germline CDR1 and CDR2 sequences are MNHNY and SVGAGI (reference sequence). With 0 bases removed from V and 2 bases from J, the gap between germline ends came to 7 bases. The CDR3 is CASSYSSKQETQYF. CDR3 DNA: TGTGCCAGCAGTTACTCGAGCAAACAAGAGACCCAGTACTTC.

V and J are TRBV19 and TRBJ1-2; D gene unclear. The CDR3 has 12 amino acids. Trimming pared 4 bases from V and 3 bases from J, leaving 6 bases between. Germline V lookup: CDR1 LNHDA, CDR2 SQIVND (reference sequence). The CDR3 DNA reads TGTGCCAGTAGTAAGCAGGACTATGGCTACACCTTC. Its protein is CASSKQDYGYTF.

This clonotype has just a few counts. CDR3 coding DNA: TGTGCCAGCAGGGCCAATTCTGTGACCGGCTACACCTTC. Its translation: CASRANSVTGYTF. The V gene is TRBV27, the J gene TRBJ1-2; D is unresolved. CDR3 length: 13 amino acids. The V and J ends lost 6 bases and 8 bases respectively, with 16 bases between them. The germline gives CDR1 MNHEY, CDR2 SMNVEV (reference sequence).

This clonotype was counted many times. The J gene is TRBJ1-2, the V gene TRBV7-8; 7 positions match TRBD1. J was trimmed by 4 bases and V by 6 bases; bases with no gene match: 20. Germline V gene data show CDR1 as SGHVS and CDR2 as FQNEAQ. The CDR3 loop spans 18 amino acids. The CDR3 here is CASRPGRQGRPLSYGYTF. CDR3 in DNA: TGTGCCAGCAGACCAGGCCGACAGGGTCGCCCACTCAGCTATGGCTACACCTTC.

This sequence joins TRBV5-4 and TRBJ2-3; the D gene could be TRBD1 or TRBD2 (6 bases each). Trimming shortened V by 7 bases and J by 1 base, and 16 bases separated the two germline ends. Germline V gene sequence: CDR1 SGHNT, CDR2 YYREEE (reference sequence). This CDR3 has 15 residues. The CDR3 sequence: CASQPAEGGTDTQYF. CDR3 coding DNA: TGTGCCAGCCAACCCGCGGAGGGGGGCACAGATACGCAGTATTTT.